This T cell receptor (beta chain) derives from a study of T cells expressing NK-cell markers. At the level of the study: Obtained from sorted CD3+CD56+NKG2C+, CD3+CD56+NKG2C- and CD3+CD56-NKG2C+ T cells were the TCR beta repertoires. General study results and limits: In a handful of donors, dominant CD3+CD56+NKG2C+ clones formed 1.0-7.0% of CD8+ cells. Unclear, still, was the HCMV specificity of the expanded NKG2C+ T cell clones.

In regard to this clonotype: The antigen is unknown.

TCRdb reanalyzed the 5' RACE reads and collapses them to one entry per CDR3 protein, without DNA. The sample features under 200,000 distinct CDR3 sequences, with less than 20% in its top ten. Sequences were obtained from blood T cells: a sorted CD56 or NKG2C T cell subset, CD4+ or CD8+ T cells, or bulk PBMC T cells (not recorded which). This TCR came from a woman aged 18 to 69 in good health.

The CDR3 sequence is CASSTGLEETQYF. The chain links TRBV5-1 to TRBJ2-5. This CDR3 comprises 13 residues. Germline-derived CDR1 and CDR2 are SGHRS and YFSETQ.